The present T cell receptor (beta chain) was sequenced within a study of T cell responses to AZD1222 COVID-19 vaccine. This clone is a singleton in its sample. Using immunoSEQ multiplex PCR, the repertoire was profiled, and TCRdb retains in-frame clones only, with some absent. Among roughly 99,000 clones listed, roughly 90% were seen once. V lost 8 bases and J lost 3; bases outside the gene matches: 8. The CDR3 is made up of 14 amino acids. Germline V CDR1 and CDR2: ENHRY, SYGVKD. Sequenced here: peripheral blood, sampled on day 0 of AZD1222 vaccination. This receptor was obtained from an adult in good health. J is TRBJ2-7 and V is TRBV10-3, with 9 bases identical to TRBD1. The CDR3 sequence is CAISGGQGLYEQYF. For the CDR3, the DNA is TGTGCCATCTCAGGGGGACAGGGACTCTACGAGCAGTACTTC.